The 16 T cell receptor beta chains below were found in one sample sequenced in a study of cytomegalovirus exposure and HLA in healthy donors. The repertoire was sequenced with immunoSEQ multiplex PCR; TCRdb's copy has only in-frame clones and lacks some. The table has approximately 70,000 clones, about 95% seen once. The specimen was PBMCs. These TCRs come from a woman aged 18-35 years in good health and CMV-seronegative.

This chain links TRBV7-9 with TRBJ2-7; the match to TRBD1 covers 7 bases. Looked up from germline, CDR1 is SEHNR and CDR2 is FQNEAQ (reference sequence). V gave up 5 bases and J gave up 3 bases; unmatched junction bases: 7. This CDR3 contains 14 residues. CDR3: CASSRQGLNYEQYF. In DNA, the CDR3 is TGTGCCAGCAGCCGACAGGGCCTAAACTACGAGCAGTACTTC.

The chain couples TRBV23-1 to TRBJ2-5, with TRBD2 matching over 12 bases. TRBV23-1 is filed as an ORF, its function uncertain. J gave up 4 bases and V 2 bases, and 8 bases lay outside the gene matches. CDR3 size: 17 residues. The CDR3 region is CASSQPIPGLAGETQYF. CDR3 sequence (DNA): TGCGCCAGCAGTCAACCGATACCGGGACTAGCGGGAGAGACCCAGTACTTC.

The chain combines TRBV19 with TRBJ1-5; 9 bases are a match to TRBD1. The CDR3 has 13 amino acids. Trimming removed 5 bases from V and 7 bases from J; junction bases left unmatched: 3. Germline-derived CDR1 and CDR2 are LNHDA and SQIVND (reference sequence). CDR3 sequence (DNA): TGTGCCAGTAGTTTCGACAGGGGGCAGCCCCAGCATTTT. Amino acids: CASSFDRGQPQHF.

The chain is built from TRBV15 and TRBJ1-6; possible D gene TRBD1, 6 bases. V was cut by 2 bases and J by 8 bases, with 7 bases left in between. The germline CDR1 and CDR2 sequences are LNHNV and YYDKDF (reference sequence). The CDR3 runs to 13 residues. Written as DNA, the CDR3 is TGTGCCACCAGCAGACACAGGGATTCACCCCTCCACTTT. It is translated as CATSRHRDSPLHF. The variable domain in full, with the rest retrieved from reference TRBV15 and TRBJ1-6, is DAMVIQNPRYQVTQFGKPVTLSCSQTLNHNVMYWYQQKSSQAPKLLFHYYDKDFNNEADTPDNFQSRRPNTSFCFLDIRSPGLGDTAMYLCATSRHRDSPLHFGNGTRLTVT.

CDR3 residues: CASSSPAGGTVENEQFF. CDR3 coding DNA: TGTGCCAGCAGCTCCCCAGCGGGGGGGACAGTTGAGAATGAGCAGTTCTTC. The chain carries TRBV7-2 and TRBJ2-1; 10 positions match TRBD2. Germline-derived CDR1 and CDR2 are SGHTA and FQGNSA. The CDR3 loop spans 17 amino acids. V shed 4 bases, J shed 7 bases, and the junction held 13 bases outside the gene matches.

The CDR3 nucleotides are TGTGCCAGCAGCCAAGAAACTAACAGGGGAATAATTAATTCACCCCTCCACTTT. Residues: CASSQETNRGIINSPLHF. This chain connects TRBV4-2 to TRBJ1-6, with 7 bases aligning to TRBD1. This CDR3 has 18 residues. After removal of 0 bases from V and 6 bases from J, the junction contained 11 bases not matched to a gene. Germline-derived CDR1 and CDR2 are LGHNA and YNFKEQ.

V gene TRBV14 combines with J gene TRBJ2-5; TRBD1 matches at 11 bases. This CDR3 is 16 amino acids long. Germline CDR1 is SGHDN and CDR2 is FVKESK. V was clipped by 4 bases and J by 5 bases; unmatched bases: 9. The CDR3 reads CASSPVDRGLMETQYF. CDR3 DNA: TGTGCCAGCAGCCCTGTGGACAGGGGGCTTATGGAGACCCAGTACTTC.

DNA for the CDR3: TGTGCCAGCAGCGGAAAGACAGCTGCCCTGAACACTGAAGCTTTCTTT. Residues: CASSGKTAALNTEAFF. The gene calls are TRBV7-8 and TRBJ1-1; possible D gene TRBD1, 5 bases. Trimming pared 5 bases from V and 0 bases from J, leaving 16 bases between. The CDR3 is 16 amino acids. Germline CDR1 SGHVS, CDR2 FQNEAQ. Based on the CDR3 plus reference TRBV7-8 and TRBJ1-1, the full variable domain is GAGVSQSPRYKVAKRGQDVALRCDPISGHVSLFWYQQALGQGPEFLTYFQNEAQLDKSGLPSDRFFAERPEGSVSTLKIQRTQQEDSAVYLCASSGKTAALNTEAFFGQGTRLTVV.

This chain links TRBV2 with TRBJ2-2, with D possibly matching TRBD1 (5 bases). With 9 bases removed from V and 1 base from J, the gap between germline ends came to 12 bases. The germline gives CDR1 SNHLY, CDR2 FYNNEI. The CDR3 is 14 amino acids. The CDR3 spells CASRQGLNTGELFF. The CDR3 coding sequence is TGTGCCAGTCGTCAGGGCTTGAACACCGGGGAGCTGTTTTTT. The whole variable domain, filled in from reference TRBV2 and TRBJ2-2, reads EPEVTQTPSHQVTQMGQEVILRCVPISNHLYFYWYRQILGQKVEFLVSFYNNEISEKSEIFDDQFSVERPDGSNFTLKIRSTKLEDSAMYFCASRQGLNTGELFFGEGSRLTVL.

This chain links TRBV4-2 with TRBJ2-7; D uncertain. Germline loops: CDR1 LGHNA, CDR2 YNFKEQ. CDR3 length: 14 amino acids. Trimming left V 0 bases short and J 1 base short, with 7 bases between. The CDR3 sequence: CASSQDAVSYEQYF. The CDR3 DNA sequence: TGTGCCAGCAGCCAAGATGCGGTGTCCTACGAGCAGTACTTC.

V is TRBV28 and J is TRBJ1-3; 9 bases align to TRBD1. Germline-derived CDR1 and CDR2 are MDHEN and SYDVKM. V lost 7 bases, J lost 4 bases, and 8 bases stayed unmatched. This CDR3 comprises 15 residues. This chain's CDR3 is CASKLQGAAGNTIYF. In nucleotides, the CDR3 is TGTGCCAGCAAACTACAGGGGGCGGCCGGAAACACCATATATTTT.

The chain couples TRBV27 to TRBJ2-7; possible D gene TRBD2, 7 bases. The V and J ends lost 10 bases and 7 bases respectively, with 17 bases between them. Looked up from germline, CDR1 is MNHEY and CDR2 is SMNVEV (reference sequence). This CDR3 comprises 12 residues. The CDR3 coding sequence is TGTGCCACCGCGGGGGCAGAATTTGAGCAGTACTTC. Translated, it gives CATAGAEFEQYF.

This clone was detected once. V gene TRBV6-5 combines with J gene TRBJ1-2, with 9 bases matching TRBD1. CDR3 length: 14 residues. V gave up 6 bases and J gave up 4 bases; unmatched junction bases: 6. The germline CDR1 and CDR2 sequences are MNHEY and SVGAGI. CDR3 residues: CASSLDRGFYGYTF. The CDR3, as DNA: TGTGCCAGCAGCCTGGACAGGGGATTCTATGGCTACACCTTC.

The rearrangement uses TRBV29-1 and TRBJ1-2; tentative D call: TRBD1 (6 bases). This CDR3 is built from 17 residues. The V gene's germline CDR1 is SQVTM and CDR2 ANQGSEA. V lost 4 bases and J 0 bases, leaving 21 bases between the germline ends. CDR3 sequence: CSVGETGQTYANYGYTF. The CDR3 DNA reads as TGCAGCGTTGGAGAAACCGGACAGACTTATGCTAACTATGGCTACACCTTC. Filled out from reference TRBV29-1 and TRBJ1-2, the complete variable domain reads SAVISQKPSRDICQRGTSLTIQCQVDSQVTMMFWYRQQPGQSLTLIATANQGSEATYESGFVIDKFPISRPNLTFSTLTVSNMSPEDSSIYLCSVGETGQTYANYGYTFGSGTRLTVV.

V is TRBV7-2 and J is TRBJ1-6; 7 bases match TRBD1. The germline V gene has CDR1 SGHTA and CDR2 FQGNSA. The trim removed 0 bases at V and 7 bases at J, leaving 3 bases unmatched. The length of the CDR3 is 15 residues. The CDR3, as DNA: TGTGCCAGCAGCTTAGCGGGACAGCAGAATTCACCCCTCCACTTT. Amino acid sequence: CASSLAGQQNSPLHF. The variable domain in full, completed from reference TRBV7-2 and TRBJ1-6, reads GAGVSQSPSNKVTEKGKDVELRCDPISGHTALYWYRQSLGQGLEFLIYFQGNSAPDKSGLPSDRFSAERTGGSVSTLTIQRTQQEDSAVYLCASSLAGQQNSPLHFGNGTRLTVT.

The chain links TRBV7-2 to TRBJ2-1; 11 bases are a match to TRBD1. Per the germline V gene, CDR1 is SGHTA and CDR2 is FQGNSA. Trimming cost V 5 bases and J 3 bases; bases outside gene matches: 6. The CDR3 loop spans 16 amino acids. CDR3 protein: CASSPGTGGFYNEQFF. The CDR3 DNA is TGTGCCAGCAGCCCGGGGACAGGGGGATTCTACAATGAGCAGTTCTTC.